The entry below describes one TCR beta chain. From germline, CDR1 is MNHEY and CDR2 SVGEGT. The CDR3 runs 17 residues. V lost 2 bases and J 6 bases, leaving 19 bases between the germline ends. Original analysis: Quantification of nucleated cells was approximated via reference gene primer amplification. Produced via immunoSEQ multiplex PCR; TCRdb's table is partial and in-frame only. The V and J calls and the clone size are those of that table, but D and trimming were determined from the DNA. The sample records 72,000 or so clones, more than 80% being singletons. This specimen comes from a study of blood T cell repertoires in COVID-19. Study information: Sample material is recorded as cDNA or gDNA derived from T cells, B-cell-depleted T cells, or PBMCs.

The clonotype comes from a woman older than 75 with active or convalescent COVID-19. V gene TRBV6-2 or TRBV6-3 combines with J gene TRBJ2-2; tentative D call: TRBD1 (6 bases). Sample: peripheral blood. CDR3 nucleotide sequence: TGTGCCAGCAGTTACGAGGGACAACTTGCGGGCCCCGGGGAGCTGTTTTTT. Amino acid sequence: CASSYEGQLAGPGELFF.